The subject of this entry is one TCR beta chain. CDR1 SGHRS and CDR2 YFSETQ come from the germline V gene. The V and J ends lost 0 bases and 2 bases respectively, with 6 bases between them. CDR3 length equals 14 residues. These data originate in a study of cytomegalovirus exposure and HLA in healthy donors. Use of 60 Vbeta and 13 Jbeta primers characterized the PCR. TCRdb's table, derived via immunoSEQ multiplex PCR, lists solely in-frame clones and lacks some. The sample shows around 40,000 clones, 68% of them seen only once. This sequence joins TRBV5-1 and TRBJ1-5; tentatively, D is TRBD1 (6 bases). What was sequenced was PBMCs. The sequence derives from a middle-aged man in good health and CMV-seronegative. The CDR3 here is CASSLGTGNQPQHF. CDR3 nucleotide sequence: TGCGCCAGCAGCTTGGGGACAGGCAATCAGCCCCAGCATTTT.